These T cell receptor beta chains were read from a single sample in a study of blood T cells in healthy people across ages. TCRdb processed the 5' RACE reads anew with MiXCR; each CDR3 protein has one entry. The sample has over 450,000 distinct CDR3 sequences; approximately 25% are singletons. This sample was also put to use in a study of T cells of mothers and their children.

Sample: blood. These receptors all stem from a boy aged 5-17 years in good health. Each CDR3 is given without its conserved first and last residue.

J: TRBJ2-1
V: TRBV19
CDR3: ASSRSGINEQF

J: TRBJ2-6
V: TRBV27
CDR3: ASSFATGSGTNVLT

J: TRBJ2-7
V: TRBV7-9
CDR3: ASSTGETGTSYEQY

J: TRBJ1-2
V: TRBV20-1
CDR3: SSKSGNYGYT

J: NA
V: TRBV20-1
CDR3: SPRTKDYSYEQY

J: TRBJ1-6
V: TRBV27
CDR3: ASSFVTRNSPLH

J: TRBJ2-7
V: TRBV6-5
CDR3: ASSRTGVEQY

J: TRBJ2-5
V: TRBV7-9
CDR3: ASSPSFREVETQY

J: TRBJ2-7
V: TRBV29-1
CDR3: SVAQTGLLLREQY

J: TRBJ2-2
V: TRBV20-1
CDR3: SASRTSGLSNTGELF

J: TRBJ1-1
V: TRBV20-1
CDR3: SALGQGFGF

J: NA
V: TRBV11-1
CDR3: ASSLGRVKEQF

J: TRBJ2-5
V: TRBV27
CDR3: ASRVEETQY

J: TRBJ1-3
V: TRBV7-9
CDR3: ASSDVGTAN

J: TRBJ2-5
V: TRBV15
CDR3: ATSPSGGASETQY

J: TRBJ2-2
V: TRBV4-1
CDR3: ASSQRQNTGELF

J: TRBJ2-4
V: TRBV27
CDR3: ASSLGPKGNIQY

J: TRBJ2-3
V: TRBV5-4
CDR3: ASSLGFGGRTDTQY

J: TRBJ2-7
V: TRBV29-1
CDR3: SVARTGVFYEQY

J: TRBJ2-1
V: TRBV27
CDR3: ASSSGLRGYNEQF

J: TRBJ2-7
V: TRBV4-1
CDR3: ASSWTSGYEQY

J: NA
V: TRBV24-1
CDR3: ATSDGRGPPYEQY

J: TRBJ2-3
V: TRBV7-6
CDR3: ASSNLGPPDTQY

J: NA
V: TRBV10-3
CDR3: AIRLAGGETQY

J: NA
V: TRBV5-4
CDR3: ASSLGRGGNVRNEQF

J: TRBJ2-1
V: TRBV29-1
CDR3: SVEGTVSYNEQF

J: TRBJ1-1
V: TRBV4-3
CDR3: ASSQDLFGYTEAF

J: TRBJ1-2
V: TRBV29-1
CDR3: STRQDRYGYT

J: TRBJ2-5
V: TRBV5-1
CDR3: AGSLIGSPETQY

J: TRBJ2-1
V: TRBV20-1
CDR3: SAGLARGYNEQF

J: TRBJ1-4
V: TRBV28
CDR3: ASSLRKGEKLF

J: TRBJ1-4
V: TRBV6-1
CDR3: ASSPPQGGTTNEKLF

J: TRBJ1-1
V: TRBV28
CDR3: ASSRDTLNTEAF

J: TRBJ1-2
V: TRBV5-1
CDR3: ASSFLGQGDYGYT

J: TRBJ2-4
V: TRBV19
CDR3: ASSIAKGGKNIQY

J: TRBJ2-5
V: TRBV20-1
CDR3: SARARGLAEETQY

J: TRBJ1-1
V: TRBV11-2
CDR3: ASSLGYFTEAF

J: TRBJ2-2
V: TRBV29-1
CDR3: SAGKGATGELF

J: TRBJ2-2
V: TRBV7-9
CDR3: ASRRTSGRPPRETGELF

J: TRBJ2-4
V: TRBV9
CDR3: ASSVEASGTHQY

J: TRBJ2-4
V: TRBV7-2
CDR3: ASSLAIAGGLGTAKNIQY

J: TRBJ1-2
V: TRBV20-1
CDR3: SAREGRGYT

J: TRBJ1-6
V: TRBV20-1
CDR3: SAVREPALH

J: NA
V: TRBV5-1
CDR3: ASSNPDRRVETQY

J: TRBJ2-7
V: TRBV7-9
CDR3: ASSWVEKWDSPGRQY

J: TRBJ2-7
V: TRBV3-1
CDR3: ASSHLAGGGEQY

J: TRBJ1-2
V: TRBV4-2
CDR3: ASSSRQGESGYT

J: TRBJ2-5
V: TRBV3-1
CDR3: ASSHLAAAVQETQY

J: TRBJ2-4
V: TRBV7-9
CDR3: AGEGGKGNIQY

J: TRBJ2-3
V: TRBV29-1
CDR3: SVDGQRGGTDTQY

J: NA
V: TRBV7-2
CDR3: ASSLGVAEQF

J: TRBJ2-7
V: TRBV2
CDR3: ASQPRSNSYEQY